This T cell receptor beta chain was recovered during a study of technical replicates of blood from a handful of donors. Assay: immunoSEQ multiplex PCR; the TCRdb copy retains only in-frame clones and omits some. The sample gives 50,000 to 70,000 clones, around 92% of which show up once; about 3.8% is in the top ten. This clone was seen only a few times. CDR3 length equals 19 residues. Germline loops: CDR1 SGHAT, CDR2 FQNNGV. Trimming at V came to 1 base and at J to 2 bases, leaving 15 bases not matched to a gene. Input material: PBMCs. This receptor was identified in a human donor in good health. Some clones in this sample may be carry-over from other donors' samples. The chain recombines TRBV11-2 with TRBJ2-7, with 9 bases identical to TRBD2. For the CDR3, the DNA is TGTGCCAGCAGCTTAGGGGACCTGAGGGTAGCGGGGGTGCCCTACGAGCAGTACTTC. It translates to CASSLGDLRVAGVPYEQYF.